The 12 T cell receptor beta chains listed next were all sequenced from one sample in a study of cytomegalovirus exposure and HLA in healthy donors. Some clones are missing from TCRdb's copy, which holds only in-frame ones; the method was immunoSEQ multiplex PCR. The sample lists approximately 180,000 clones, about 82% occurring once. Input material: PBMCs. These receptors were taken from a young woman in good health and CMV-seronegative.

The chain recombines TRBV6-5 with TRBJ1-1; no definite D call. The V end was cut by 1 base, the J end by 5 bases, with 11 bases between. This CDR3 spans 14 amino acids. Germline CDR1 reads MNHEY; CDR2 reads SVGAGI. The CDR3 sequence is CASSYWGVETEAFF. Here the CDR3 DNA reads TGTGCCAGCAGTTACTGGGGAGTAGAAACTGAAGCTTTCTTT.

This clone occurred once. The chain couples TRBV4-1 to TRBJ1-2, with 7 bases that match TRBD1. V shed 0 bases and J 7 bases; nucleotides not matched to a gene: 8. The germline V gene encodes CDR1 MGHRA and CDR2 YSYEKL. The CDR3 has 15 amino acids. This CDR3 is CASSQERGRVRGYTF. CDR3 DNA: TGCGCCAGCAGCCAAGAGAGGGGGCGCGTTCGTGGCTACACCTTC.

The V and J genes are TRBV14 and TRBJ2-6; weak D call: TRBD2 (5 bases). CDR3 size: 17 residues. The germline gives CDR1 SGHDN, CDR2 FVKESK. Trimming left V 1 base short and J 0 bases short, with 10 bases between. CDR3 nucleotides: TGTGCCAGCAGCCAAGGAGGGTCATACTCTGGGGCCAACGTCCTGACTTTC. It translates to CASSQGGSYSGANVLTF.

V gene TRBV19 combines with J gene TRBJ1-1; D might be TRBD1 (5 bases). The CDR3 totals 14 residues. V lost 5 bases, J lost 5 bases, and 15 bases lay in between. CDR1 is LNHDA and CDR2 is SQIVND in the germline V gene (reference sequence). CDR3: CASSPPGSGTEAFF. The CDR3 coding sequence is TGTGCCAGTAGTCCGCCAGGGAGCGGGACTGAAGCTTTCTTT.

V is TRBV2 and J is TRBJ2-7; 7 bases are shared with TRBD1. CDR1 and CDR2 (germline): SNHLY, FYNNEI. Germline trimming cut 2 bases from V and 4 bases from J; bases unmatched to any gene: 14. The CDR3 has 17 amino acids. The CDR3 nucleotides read TGTGCCAGCAGTGAATCCCCGACAGGGTTTAGAGGTTACGAGCAGTACTTC. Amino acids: CASSESPTGFRGYEQYF.

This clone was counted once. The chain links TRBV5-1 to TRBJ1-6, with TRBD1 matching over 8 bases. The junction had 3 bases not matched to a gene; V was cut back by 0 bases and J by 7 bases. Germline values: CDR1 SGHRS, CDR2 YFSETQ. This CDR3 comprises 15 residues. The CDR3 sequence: CASSLDRGGNSPLHF. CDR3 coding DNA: TGCGCCAGCAGCTTGGACAGGGGGGGCAATTCACCCCTCCACTTT. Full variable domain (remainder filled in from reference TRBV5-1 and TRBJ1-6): KAGVTQTPRYLIKTRGQQVTLSCSPISGHRSVSWYQQTPGQGLQFLFEYFSETQRNKGNFPGRFSGRQFSNSRSEMNVSTLELGDSALYLCASSLDRGGNSPLHFGNGTRLTVT.

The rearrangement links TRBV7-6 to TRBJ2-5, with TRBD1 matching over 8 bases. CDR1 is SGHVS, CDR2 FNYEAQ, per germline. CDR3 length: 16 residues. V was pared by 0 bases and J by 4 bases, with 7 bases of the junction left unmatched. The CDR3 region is CASSLAAGGWGETQYF. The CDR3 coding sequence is TGTGCCAGCAGCTTAGCTGCAGGGGGCTGGGGAGAGACCCAGTACTTC.

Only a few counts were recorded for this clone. The CDR3 loop reads CASSPSLSTEAFF. DNA of the CDR3: TGTGCCAGCTCACCATCGCTGAGCACTGAAGCTTTCTTT. The V and J genes are TRBV18 and TRBJ1-1, with D unresolved. Trimming cost V 2 bases and J 4 bases, with 8 bases left between them. There are 13 residues in the CDR3. Germline V gives CDR1 KGHSH, CDR2 LQKENI. The complete variable domain, with remaining parts taken from reference TRBV18 and TRBJ1-1, reads NAGVMQNPRHLVRRRGQEARLRCSPMKGHSHVYWYRQLPEEGLKFMVYLQKENIIDESGMPKERFSAEFPKEGPSILRIQQVVRGDSAAYFCASSPSLSTEAFFGQGTRLTVV.

As DNA, the CDR3 is TGTGCCAGCAGCTTCCTTGGGAGGGGCCACACCGGGGAGCTGTTTTTT. It specifies CASSFLGRGHTGELFF. V gene TRBV7-8 combines with J gene TRBJ2-2, with TRBD2 matching over 7 bases. This CDR3 has 16 residues. Per germline, CDR1 SGHVS and CDR2 FQNEAQ. J was trimmed by 3 bases and V by 3 bases; bases with no gene match: 7.

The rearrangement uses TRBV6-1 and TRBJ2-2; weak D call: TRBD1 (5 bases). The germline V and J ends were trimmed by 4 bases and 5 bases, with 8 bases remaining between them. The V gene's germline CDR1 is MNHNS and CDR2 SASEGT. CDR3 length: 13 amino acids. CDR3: CASSGQLTGELFF. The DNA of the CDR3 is TGTGCCAGCAGTGGACAGCTAACCGGGGAGCTGTTTTTT.

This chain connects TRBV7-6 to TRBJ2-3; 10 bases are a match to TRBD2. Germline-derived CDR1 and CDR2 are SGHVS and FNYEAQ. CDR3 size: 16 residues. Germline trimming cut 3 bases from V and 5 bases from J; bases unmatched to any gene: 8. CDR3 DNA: TGTGCCAGCAGCTTGAGGGCTAGCGGGAGTGGAGATACGCAGTATTTT. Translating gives CASSLRASGSGDTQYF.

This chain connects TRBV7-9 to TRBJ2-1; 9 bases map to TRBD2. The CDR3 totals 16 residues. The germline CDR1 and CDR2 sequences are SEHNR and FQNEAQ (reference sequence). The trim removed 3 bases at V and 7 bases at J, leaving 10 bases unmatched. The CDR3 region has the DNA TGTGCCAGCAGCTTCGAGGGCGGGAGGGCGAGAAATGAGCAGTTCTTC. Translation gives CASSFEGGRARNEQFF.